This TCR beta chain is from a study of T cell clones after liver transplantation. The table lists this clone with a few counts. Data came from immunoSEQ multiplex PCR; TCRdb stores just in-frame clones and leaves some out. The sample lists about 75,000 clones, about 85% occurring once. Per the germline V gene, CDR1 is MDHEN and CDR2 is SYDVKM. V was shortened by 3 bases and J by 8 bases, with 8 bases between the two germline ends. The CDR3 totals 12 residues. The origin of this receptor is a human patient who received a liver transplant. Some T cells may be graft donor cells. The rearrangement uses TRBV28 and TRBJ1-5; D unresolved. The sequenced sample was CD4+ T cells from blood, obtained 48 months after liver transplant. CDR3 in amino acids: CASSFSAEPQHF. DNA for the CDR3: TGTGCCAGCAGTTTCAGTGCGGAGCCCCAGCATTTT.